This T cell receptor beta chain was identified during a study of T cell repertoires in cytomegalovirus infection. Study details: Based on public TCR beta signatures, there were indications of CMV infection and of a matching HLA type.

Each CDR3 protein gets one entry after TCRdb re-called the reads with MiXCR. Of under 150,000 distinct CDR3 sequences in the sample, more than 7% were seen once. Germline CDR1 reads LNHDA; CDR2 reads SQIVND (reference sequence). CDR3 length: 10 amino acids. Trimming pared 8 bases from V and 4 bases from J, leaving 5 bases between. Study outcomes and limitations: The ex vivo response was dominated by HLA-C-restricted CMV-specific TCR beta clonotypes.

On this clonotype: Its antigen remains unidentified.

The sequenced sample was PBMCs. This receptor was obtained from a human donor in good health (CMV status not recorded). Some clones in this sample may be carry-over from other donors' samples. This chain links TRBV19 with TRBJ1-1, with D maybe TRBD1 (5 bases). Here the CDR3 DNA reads TGTGCCAGTGGGGGCACTGAAGCTTTCTTT. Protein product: CASGGTEAFF.